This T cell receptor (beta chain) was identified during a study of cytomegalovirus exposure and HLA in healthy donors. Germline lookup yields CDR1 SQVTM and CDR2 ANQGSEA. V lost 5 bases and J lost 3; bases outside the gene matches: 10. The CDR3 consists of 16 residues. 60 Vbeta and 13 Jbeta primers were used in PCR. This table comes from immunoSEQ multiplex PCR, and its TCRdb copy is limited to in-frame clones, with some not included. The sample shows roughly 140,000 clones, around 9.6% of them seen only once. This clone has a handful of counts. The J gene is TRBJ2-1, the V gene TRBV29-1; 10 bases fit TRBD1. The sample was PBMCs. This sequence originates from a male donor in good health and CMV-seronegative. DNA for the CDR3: TGCAGCGTTCGGACCAGACAGGGGGCTGGCTACAATGAGCAGTTCTTC. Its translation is CSVRTRQGAGYNEQFF.